Below are 12 T cell receptor beta chains sequenced from a single sample in a study of control samples from healthy donors and cancer patients. Measured with immunoSEQ multiplex PCR; TCRdb has only the in-frame clones, and not every one. Seen here are about 130,000 clones, roughly 92% observed once, and the top ten hold 4.5% to 7%. Sequenced input: blood. These receptors came from a man aged 18 to 29 in good health.

This chain links TRBV5-4 with TRBJ1-2; D is possibly TRBD1 (5 bases). CDR1 and CDR2 (germline): SGHNT, YYREEE (reference sequence). The CDR3 is 15 amino acids. Trimming took off 7 bases at V and 3 bases at J, with 19 bases between the two ends. This CDR3 is CASGSLGGADYGYTF. The CDR3 region has the DNA TGTGCCAGCGGATCTTTGGGAGGGGCGGACTATGGCTACACCTTC.

The chain has TRBV7-9 and TRBJ2-3; D gene ambiguous. The CDR3 sequence is 15 residues long. Trimming pared 3 bases from V and 3 bases from J, leaving 13 bases between. The germline V gene encodes CDR1 SEHNR and CDR2 FQNEAQ (reference sequence). CDR3 protein: CASSLMGEETDTQYF. In DNA form, the CDR3 reads TGTGCCAGCAGCTTGATGGGCGAAGAGACAGATACGCAGTATTTT.

V is TRBV3-1 (or the pseudogene TRBV3-2) and J is TRBJ1-2; tentative D call: TRBD1 (6 bases). Deletions cut 1 base from V and 4 bases from J, with 16 bases between. CDR1 LGHDT and CDR2 YNNKEL come from the germline V gene (reference sequence). The CDR3 consists of 16 residues. For the CDR3, the DNA is TGTGCCAGCAGCCAAGCGGGGGCAGGGGAGGGCTATGGCTACACCTTC. Amino acid sequence: CASSQAGAGEGYGYTF.

The chain has TRBV5-1 and TRBJ1-2; possibly TRBD1 for D (5 bases). This CDR3 has 12 amino acids. Trimming left V 2 bases short and J 6 bases short, with 8 bases between. The germline V gene encodes CDR1 SGHRS and CDR2 YFSETQ. CDR3 DNA sequence: TGCGCCAGCAGCTTTCAAGGGGATGGCTACACCTTC. Its protein product is CASSFQGDGYTF.

This clone was seen only once. The chain has TRBV7-9 and TRBJ1-2; D ambiguous. CDR1 is SEHNR and CDR2 is FQNEAQ in the germline V gene (reference sequence). The CDR3 has 16 residues. Trimming removed 3 bases at V and 0 bases at J, with 14 bases between. CDR3 sequence: CASSFSQAGSNYGYTF. Written as DNA, the CDR3 is TGTGCCAGCAGCTTTAGTCAGGCCGGATCTAACTATGGCTACACCTTC.

The chain has TRBV11-2 and TRBJ2-3; D unresolved. The CDR3 length is 14 residues. CDR1 SGHAT and CDR2 FQNNGV come from the germline V gene. Trimming shortened V by 3 bases and J by 1 base, and 8 bases separated the two germline ends. CDR3 bases: TGTGCCAGCAGCTTCGGACCGGGCACAGATACGCAGTATTTT. The encoded protein is CASSFGPGTDTQYF.

The J gene is TRBJ2-4, the V gene TRBV6-2 or TRBV6-3; D not certain. V was shortened by 4 bases and J by 0 bases, with 13 bases between the two germline ends. The CDR3 extends over 16 amino acids. Germline lookup yields CDR1 MNHEY and CDR2 SVGEGT. The CDR3 loop is CASSLNPPLAKNIQYF. The CDR3 nucleotides are TGTGCCAGCAGTTTAAACCCGCCACTAGCCAAAAACATTCAGTACTTC.

On this clone: At one end the junction does not follow the germline gene, possibly because of a read error. The V gene is TRBV11-2, the J gene TRBJ1-4, with TRBD1 matching over 8 bases. The V gene's germline CDR1 is SGHAT and CDR2 FQNNGV. The CDR3 loop spans 14 amino acids. CDR3 sequence reads: CASTLGTGLEKLFF. The CDR3 DNA reads TGTGCCAGCACCTTAGGGACAGGCCTTGAAAAACTGTTTTTT.

In this sample, this clone turned up once. The chain couples TRBV19 to TRBJ2-1; 10 nucleotides agree with TRBD2. This CDR3 is built from 18 residues. The V gene's germline CDR1 is LNHDA and CDR2 SQIVND (reference sequence). V lost 3 bases and J lost 5; bases outside the gene matches: 13. CDR3 sequence: CASSMIYPAGGPHNEQFF. Written as DNA, the CDR3 is TGTGCCAGTAGTATGATTTATCCAGCGGGGGGGCCCCACAATGAGCAGTTCTTC. Based on the CDR3 plus reference TRBV19 and TRBJ2-1, the full variable domain is DGGITQSPKYLFRKEGQNVTLSCEQNLNHDAMYWYRQDPGQGLRLIYYSQIVNDFQKGDIAEGYSVSREKKESFPLTVTSAQKNPTAFYLCASSMIYPAGGPHNEQFFGPGTRLTVL.

This chain uses TRBV4-1 with TRBJ2-1; a weak D match, TRBD1 (6 bases). V was shortened by 6 bases and J by 1 base, with 16 bases between the two germline ends. The germline V gene has CDR1 MGHRA and CDR2 YSYEKL. The CDR3 is made up of 16 amino acids. CDR3 amino acids: CASRPSGQFSYNEQFF. For the CDR3, the DNA is TGCGCCAGCAGACCTTCAGGACAGTTTTCCTACAATGAGCAGTTCTTC.

This clone was counted a single time. This same CDR3 is encoded by further DNA sequences in the sample. This chain uses TRBV5-1 with TRBJ2-3; a possible D gene is TRBD2 (5 bases). Germline V lookup: CDR1 SGHRS, CDR2 YFSETQ. Trimming took off 0 bases at V and 3 bases at J, with 5 bases between the two ends. CDR3 size: 13 residues. The CDR3 reads CASSLAGTDTQYF. CDR3 nucleotide sequence: TGCGCCAGCAGCTTGGCGGGGACAGATACGCAGTATTTT.

This clone was counted a single time. This chain joins TRBV27 and TRBJ1-1; 8 bases line up with TRBD1. V gave up 2 bases and J gave up 4 bases; unmatched junction bases: 0. In germline, CDR1 is MNHEY, CDR2 SMNVEV (reference sequence). There are 13 residues in the CDR3. CDR3 amino acids: CASSLDRGTEAFF. The CDR3 DNA sequence: TGTGCCAGCAGTTTAGACAGGGGCACTGAAGCTTTCTTT.